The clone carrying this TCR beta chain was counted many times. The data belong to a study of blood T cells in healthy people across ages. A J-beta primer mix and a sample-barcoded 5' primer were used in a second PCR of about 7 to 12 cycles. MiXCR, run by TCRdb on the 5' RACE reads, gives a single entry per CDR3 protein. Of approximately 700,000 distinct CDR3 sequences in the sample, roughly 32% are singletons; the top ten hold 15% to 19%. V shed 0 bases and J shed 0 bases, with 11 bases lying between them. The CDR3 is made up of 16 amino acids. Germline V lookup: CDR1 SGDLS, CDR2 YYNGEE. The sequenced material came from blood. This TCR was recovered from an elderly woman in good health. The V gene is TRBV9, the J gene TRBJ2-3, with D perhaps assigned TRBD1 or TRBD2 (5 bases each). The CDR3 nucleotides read TGTGCCAGCAGCGTAGGGTCGGGGCGGAGCACAGATACGCAGTATTTT. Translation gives CASSVGSGRSTDTQYF.